This T cell receptor beta chain was obtained from a study of T cell responses to AZD1222 COVID-19 vaccine. This clone appeared a single time. Assay used: immunoSEQ multiplex PCR; TCRdb lists only in-frame clones, some missing. The sample has roughly 120,000 clones, approximately 85% seen once. This CDR3 contains 13 residues. V shed 6 bases, J shed 8 bases, and the junction held 0 bases outside the gene matches. Germline V lookup: CDR1 SGHAT, CDR2 FQNNGV. The receptor's source is an adult who received the AZD1222 COVID-19 vaccine. This chain connects TRBV11-2 to TRBJ1-6; TRBD1 matches 11 bases. Sequenced here: peripheral blood, sampled 28 days after the second AZD1222 dose. The CDR3 region is CASRGQGDSPLHF. The CDR3 coding sequence is TGTGCCAGCAGGGGACAGGGGGATTCACCCCTCCACTTT.